This TCR beta chain is drawn from a study of shared clonotypes between healthy human individuals. Using immunoSEQ multiplex PCR, the repertoire was profiled, and TCRdb retains in-frame clones only, with some absent. The sample has approximately 340,000 clones, less than 75% seen once; the top ten hold around 9.3%. J was trimmed by 6 bases and V by 6 bases; bases with no gene match: 11. Germline assignment: CDR1 WSHSY and CDR2 SAAADI. This CDR3 has 15 residues. Study-wide points: It was observed that about 5% of naive CD4 clonotypes were shared across a handful of donors.

In the case of this clone: Its antigen is currently unknown.

The sample was memory CD4+ T cells sorted from blood. Subset meaning: CD45RA-negative fraction. V and J are TRBV10-2 and TRBJ2-7; TRBD2 agrees at 10 bases. The receptor was isolated from a man aged 25 to 40 in good health. The CDR3 reads CASRLAGGLLGEQYF. In DNA, the CDR3 is TGCGCCAGCAGATTAGCGGGAGGCCTCCTAGGCGAGCAGTACTTC.